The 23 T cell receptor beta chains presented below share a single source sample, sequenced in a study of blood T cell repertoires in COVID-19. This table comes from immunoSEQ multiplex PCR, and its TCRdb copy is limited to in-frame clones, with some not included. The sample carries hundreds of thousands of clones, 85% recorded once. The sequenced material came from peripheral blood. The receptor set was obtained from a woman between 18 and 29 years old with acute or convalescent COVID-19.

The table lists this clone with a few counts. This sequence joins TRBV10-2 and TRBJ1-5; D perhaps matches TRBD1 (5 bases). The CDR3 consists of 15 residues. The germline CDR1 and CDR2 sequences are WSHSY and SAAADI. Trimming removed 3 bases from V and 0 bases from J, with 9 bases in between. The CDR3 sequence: CASSEHRISNQPQHF. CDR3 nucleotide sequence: TGCGCCAGCAGTGAACACAGGATTAGCAATCAGCCCCAGCATTTT.

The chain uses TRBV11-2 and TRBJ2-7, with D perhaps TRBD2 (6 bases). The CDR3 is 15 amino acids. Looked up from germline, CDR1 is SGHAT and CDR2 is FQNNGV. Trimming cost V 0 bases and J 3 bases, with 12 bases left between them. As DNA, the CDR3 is TGTGCCAGCAGCTTAGAGAGAGGGGACTTCTACGAGCAGTACTTC. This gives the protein CASSLERGDFYEQYF.

The CDR3 reads CASSQERANGELFF. In DNA, the CDR3 is TGCGCCAGCAGCCAAGAGAGGGCGAACGGGGAGCTGTTTTTT. J is TRBJ2-2 and V is TRBV5-1; possible D gene TRBD2, 5 bases. The CDR3 is 14 amino acids. CDR1 is SGHRS and CDR2 is YFSETQ in the germline V gene. Trimming removed 4 bases at V and 7 bases at J, with 14 bases between.

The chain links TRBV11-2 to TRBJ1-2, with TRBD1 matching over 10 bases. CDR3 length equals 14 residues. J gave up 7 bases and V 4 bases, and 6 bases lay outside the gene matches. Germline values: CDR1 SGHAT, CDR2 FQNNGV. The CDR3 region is CASSYDRGQGGYTF. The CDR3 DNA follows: TGTGCCAGCAGCTACGACAGGGGGCAAGGTGGCTACACCTTC.

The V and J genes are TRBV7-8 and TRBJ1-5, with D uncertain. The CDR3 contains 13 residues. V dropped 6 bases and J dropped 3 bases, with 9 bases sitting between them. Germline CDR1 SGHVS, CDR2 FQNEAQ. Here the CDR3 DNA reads TGTGCCAGCAGGAAAGAGTACAATCAGCCCCAGCATTTT. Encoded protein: CASRKEYNQPQHF.

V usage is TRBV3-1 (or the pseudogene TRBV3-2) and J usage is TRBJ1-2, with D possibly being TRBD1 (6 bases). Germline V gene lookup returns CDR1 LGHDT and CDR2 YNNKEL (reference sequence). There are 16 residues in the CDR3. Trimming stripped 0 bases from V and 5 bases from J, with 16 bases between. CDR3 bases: TGTGCCAGCAGCCAAGATCTCGCGGGGGGCCAGTATGGCTACACCTTC. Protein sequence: CASSQDLAGGQYGYTF.

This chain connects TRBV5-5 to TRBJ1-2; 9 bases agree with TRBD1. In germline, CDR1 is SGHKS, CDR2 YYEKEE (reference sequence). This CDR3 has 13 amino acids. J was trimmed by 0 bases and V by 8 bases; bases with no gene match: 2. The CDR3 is CASRTGANYGYTF. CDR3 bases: TGTGCCAGTCGGACAGGGGCTAACTATGGCTACACCTTC.

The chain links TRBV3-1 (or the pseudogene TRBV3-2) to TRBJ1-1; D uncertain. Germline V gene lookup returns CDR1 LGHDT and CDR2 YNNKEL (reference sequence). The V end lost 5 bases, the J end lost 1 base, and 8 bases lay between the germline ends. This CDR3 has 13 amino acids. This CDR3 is CASSLGTNTEAFF. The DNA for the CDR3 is TGTGCCAGCAGCTTGGGCACGAACACTGAAGCTTTCTTT.

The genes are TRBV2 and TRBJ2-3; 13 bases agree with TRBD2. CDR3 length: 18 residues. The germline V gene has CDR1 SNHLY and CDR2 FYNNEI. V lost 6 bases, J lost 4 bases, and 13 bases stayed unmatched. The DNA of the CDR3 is TGTGCCAGCAGGGAGGGACTAGCGGGGCGCCGGGGGGCAGATACGCAGTATTTT. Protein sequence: CASREGLAGRRGADTQYF.

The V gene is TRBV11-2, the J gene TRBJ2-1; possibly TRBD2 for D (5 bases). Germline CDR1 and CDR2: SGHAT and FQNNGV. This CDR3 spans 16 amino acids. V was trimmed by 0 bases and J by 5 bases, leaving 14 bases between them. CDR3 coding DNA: TGTGCCAGCAGCTTAGATCAGTTCGGGCGGGACAATGAGCAGTTCTTC. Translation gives CASSLDQFGRDNEQFF.

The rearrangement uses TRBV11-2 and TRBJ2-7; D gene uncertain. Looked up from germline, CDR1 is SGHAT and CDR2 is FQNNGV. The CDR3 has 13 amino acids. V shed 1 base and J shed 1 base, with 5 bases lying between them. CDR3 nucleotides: TGTGCCAGCAGCTTAGGCACTTCCTACGAGCAGTACTTC. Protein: CASSLGTSYEQYF.

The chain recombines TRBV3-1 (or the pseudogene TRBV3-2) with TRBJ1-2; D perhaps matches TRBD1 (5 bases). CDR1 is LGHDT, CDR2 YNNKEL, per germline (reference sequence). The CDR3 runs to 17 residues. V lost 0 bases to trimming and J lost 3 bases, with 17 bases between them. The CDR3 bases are TGTGCCAGCAGCCAAGATGAGAGAACCCCAGGGCACTATGGCTACACCTTC. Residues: CASSQDERTPGHYGYTF.

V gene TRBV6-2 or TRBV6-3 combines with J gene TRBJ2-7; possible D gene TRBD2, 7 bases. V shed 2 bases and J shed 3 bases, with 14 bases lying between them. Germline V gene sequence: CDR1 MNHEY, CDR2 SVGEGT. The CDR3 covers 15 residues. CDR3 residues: CASSYGGAGDYEQYF. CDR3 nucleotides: TGTGCCAGCAGTTACGGGGGGGCAGGGGACTACGAGCAGTACTTC.

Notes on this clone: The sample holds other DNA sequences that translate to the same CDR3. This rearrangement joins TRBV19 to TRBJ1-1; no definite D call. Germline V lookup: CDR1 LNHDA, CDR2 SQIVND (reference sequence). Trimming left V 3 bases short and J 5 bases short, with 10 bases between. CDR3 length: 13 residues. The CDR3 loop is CASSMNRGTEAFF. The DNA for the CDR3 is TGTGCCAGTAGTATGAATCGGGGAACTGAAGCTTTCTTT.

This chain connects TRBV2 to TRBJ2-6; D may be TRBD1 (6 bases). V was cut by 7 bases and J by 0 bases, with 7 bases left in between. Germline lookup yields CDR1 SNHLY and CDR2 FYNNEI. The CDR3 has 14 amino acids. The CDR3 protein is CASKDSSGANVLTF. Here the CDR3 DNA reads TGTGCCAGCAAGGACAGCTCTGGGGCCAACGTCCTGACTTTC.

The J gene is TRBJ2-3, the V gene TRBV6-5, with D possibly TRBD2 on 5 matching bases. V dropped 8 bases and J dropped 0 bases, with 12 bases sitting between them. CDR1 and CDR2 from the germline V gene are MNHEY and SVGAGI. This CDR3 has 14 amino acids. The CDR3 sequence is CASGIWESTDTQYF. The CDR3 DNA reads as TGTGCCAGCGGAATTTGGGAGAGCACAGATACGCAGTATTTT.

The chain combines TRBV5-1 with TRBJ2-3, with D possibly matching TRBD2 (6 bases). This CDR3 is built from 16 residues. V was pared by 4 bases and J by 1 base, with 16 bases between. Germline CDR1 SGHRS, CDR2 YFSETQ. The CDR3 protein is CASSKEGGDRTDTQYF. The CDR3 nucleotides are TGCGCCAGCAGCAAGGAGGGCGGGGATCGCACAGATACGCAGTATTTT.

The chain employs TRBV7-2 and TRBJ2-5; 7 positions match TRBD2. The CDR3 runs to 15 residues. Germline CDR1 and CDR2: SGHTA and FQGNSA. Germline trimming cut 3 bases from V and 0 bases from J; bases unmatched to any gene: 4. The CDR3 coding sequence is TGTGCCAGCAGCTTCTTGGGGGGGTACCAAGAGACCCAGTACTTC. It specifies CASSFLGGYQETQYF.

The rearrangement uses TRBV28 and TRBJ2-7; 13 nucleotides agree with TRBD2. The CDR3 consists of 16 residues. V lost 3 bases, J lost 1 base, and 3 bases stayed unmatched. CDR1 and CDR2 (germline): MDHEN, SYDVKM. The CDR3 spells CASSFTSGRASYEQYF. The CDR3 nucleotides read TGTGCCAGCAGTTTTACTAGCGGGAGGGCGTCCTACGAGCAGTACTTC.

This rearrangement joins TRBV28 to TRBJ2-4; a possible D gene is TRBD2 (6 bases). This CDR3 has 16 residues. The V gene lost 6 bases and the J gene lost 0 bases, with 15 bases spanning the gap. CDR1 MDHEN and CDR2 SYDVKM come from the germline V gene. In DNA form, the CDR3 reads TGTGCCAGCAGAGAGAGACTGGGACTAGCCAAAAACATTCAGTACTTC. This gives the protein CASRERLGLAKNIQYF.

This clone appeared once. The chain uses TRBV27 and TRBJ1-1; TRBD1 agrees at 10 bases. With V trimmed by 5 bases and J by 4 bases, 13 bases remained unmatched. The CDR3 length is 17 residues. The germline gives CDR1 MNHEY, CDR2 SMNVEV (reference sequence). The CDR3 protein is CASSRTGGRMRGTEAFF. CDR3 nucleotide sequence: TGTGCCAGCAGTCGGACAGGGGGTAGGATGCGTGGCACTGAAGCTTTCTTT.

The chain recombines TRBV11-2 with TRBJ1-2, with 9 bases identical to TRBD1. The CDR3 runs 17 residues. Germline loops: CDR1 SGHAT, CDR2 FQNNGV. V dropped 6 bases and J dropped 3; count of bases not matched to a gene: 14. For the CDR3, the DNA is TGTGCCAGCAGTCTGTGGCGGGGTCGGGACAGGGACTATGGCTACACCTTC. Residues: CASSLWRGRDRDYGYTF.

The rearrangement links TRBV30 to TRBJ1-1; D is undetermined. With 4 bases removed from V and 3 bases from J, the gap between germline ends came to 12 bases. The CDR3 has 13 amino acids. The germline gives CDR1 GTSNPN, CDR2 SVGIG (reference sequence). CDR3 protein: CAWTAGGYTEAFF. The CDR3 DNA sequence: TGTGCCTGGACCGCAGGAGGGTACACTGAAGCTTTCTTT.